The entry that follows covers one T cell receptor beta chain sequence. The data were taken from a study of blood T cell repertoires in COVID-19. Background on the study: The United States, Italy and Spain were the sources of the acute and convalescent COVID-19 samples.

Data came from immunoSEQ multiplex PCR; TCRdb stores just in-frame clones and leaves some out. Of fewer than 150,000 clones in the sample, over 70% are singletons; the top ten hold around 1.5%. The sample was peripheral blood. This TCR came from a man aged 50 to 59 with acute or convalescent COVID-19.

The CDR3 loop reads CASSPWGEGGYTF. The CDR3 DNA reads TGTGCCAGCAGTCCGTGGGGCGAAGGAGGCTACACCTTC. V and J are TRBV7-2 and TRBJ1-2; possible D gene TRBD1, 5 bases. The ends were cut back, 6 bases at V and 8 bases at J, with 16 bases in the middle. There are 13 residues in the CDR3. Germline assignment: CDR1 SGHTA and CDR2 FQGNSA.